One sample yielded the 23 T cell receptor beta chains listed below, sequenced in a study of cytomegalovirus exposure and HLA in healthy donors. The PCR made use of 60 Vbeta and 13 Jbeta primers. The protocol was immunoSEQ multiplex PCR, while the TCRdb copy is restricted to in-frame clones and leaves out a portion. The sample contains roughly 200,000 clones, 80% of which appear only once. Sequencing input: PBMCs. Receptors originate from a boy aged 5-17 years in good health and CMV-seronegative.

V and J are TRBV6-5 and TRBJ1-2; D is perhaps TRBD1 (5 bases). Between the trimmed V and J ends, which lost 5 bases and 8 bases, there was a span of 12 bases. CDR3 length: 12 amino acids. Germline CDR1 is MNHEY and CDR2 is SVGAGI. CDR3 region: CASSGQGWGYTF. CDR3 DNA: TGTGCCAGCAGTGGCCAGGGATGGGGCTACACCTTC.

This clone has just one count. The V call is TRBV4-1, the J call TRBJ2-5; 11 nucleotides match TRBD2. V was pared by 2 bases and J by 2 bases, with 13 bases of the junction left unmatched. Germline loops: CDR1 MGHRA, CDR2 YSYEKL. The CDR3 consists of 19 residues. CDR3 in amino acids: CASSQPPLAGGSIQETQYF. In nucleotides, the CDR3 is TGCGCCAGCAGCCAACCCCCGTTAGCGGGGGGGAGTATTCAAGAGACCCAGTACTTC.

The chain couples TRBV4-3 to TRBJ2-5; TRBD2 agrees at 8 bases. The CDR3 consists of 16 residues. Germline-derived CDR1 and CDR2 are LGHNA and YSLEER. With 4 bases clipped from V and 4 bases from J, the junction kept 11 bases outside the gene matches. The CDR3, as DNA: TGCGCCAGCAGCCCGGGAGCGGGGGAGGTTAGAGAGACCCAGTACTTC. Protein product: CASSPGAGEVRETQYF.

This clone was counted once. CDR3 protein: CASSVHLGAGANVLTF. The CDR3 coding sequence is TGTGCCAGCAGCGTCCACCTGGGAGCTGGGGCCAACGTCCTGACTTTC. V is TRBV5-5 and J is TRBJ2-6; tentative D call: TRBD2 (5 bases). CDR1 and CDR2 (germline): SGHKS, YYEKEE (reference sequence). V was shortened by 4 bases and J by 2 bases, with 13 bases between the two germline ends. This CDR3 is built from 16 residues.

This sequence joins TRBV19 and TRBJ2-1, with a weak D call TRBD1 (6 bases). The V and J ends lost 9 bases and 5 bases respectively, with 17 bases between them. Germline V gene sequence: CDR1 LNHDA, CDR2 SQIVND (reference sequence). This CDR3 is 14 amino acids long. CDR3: CASRPRGLDNEQFF. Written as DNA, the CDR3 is TGTGCCAGCCGCCCCAGGGGCCTTGACAATGAGCAGTTCTTC.

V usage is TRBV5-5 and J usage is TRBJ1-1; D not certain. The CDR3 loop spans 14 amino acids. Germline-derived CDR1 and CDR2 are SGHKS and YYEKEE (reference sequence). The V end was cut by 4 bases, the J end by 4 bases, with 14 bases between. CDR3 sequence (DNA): TGTGCCAGCAGCGTCACACGTTGGGCCACTGAAGCTTTCTTT. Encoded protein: CASSVTRWATEAFF.

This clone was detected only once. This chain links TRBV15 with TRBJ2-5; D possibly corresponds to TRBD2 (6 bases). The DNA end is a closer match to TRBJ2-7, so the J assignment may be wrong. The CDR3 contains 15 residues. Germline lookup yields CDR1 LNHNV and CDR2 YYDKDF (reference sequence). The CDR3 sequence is CATSREREIGYEQYF. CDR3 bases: TGTGCCACCAGCAGAGAACGGGAGATCGGGTACGAGCAGTACTTC.

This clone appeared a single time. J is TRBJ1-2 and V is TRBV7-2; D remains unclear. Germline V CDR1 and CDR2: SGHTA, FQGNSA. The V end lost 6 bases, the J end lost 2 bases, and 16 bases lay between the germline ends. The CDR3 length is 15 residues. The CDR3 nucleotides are TGTGCCAGCAGTCCCCCTTTTCCAGTCAACTATGGCTACACCTTC. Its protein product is CASSPPFPVNYGYTF. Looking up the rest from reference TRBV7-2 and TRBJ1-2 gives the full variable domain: GAGVSQSPSNKVTEKGKDVELRCDPISGHTALYWYRQSLGQGLEFLIYFQGNSAPDKSGLPSDRFSAERTGGSVSTLTIQRTQQEDSAVYLCASSPPFPVNYGYTFGSGTRLTVV.

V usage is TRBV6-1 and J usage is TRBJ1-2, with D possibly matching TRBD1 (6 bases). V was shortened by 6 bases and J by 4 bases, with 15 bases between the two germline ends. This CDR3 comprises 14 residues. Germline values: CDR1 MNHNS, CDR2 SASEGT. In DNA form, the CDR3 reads TGTGCCAGCAGGCCCACAGGGAGATTCTATGGCTACACCTTC. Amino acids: CASRPTGRFYGYTF.

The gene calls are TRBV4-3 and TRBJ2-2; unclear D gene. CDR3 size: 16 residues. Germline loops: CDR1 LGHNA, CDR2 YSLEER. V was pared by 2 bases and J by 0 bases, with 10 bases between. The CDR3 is CASSQSSEANTGELFF. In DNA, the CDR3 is TGCGCCAGCAGCCAAAGTTCAGAAGCGAACACCGGGGAGCTGTTTTTT.

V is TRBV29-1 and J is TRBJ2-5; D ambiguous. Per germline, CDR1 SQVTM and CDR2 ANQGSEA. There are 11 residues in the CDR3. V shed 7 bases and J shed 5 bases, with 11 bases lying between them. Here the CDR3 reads CSAVVRETQYF. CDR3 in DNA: TGCAGCGCCGTAGTTCGGGAGACCCAGTACTTC. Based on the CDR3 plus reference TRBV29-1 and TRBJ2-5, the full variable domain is SAVISQKPSRDICQRGTSLTIQCQVDSQVTMMFWYRQQPGQSLTLIATANQGSEATYESGFVIDKFPISRPNLTFSTLTVSNMSPEDSSIYLCSAVVRETQYFGPGTRLLVL.

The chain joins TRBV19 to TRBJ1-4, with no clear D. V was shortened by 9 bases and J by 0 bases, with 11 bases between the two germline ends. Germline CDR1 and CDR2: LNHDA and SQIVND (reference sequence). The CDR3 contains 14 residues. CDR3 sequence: CASTKHPTNEKLFF. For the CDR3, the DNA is TGTGCCAGCACGAAACACCCAACTAATGAAAAACTGTTTTTT. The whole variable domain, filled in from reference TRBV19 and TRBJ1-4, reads DGGITQSPKYLFRKEGQNVTLSCEQNLNHDAMYWYRQDPGQGLRLIYYSQIVNDFQKGDIAEGYSVSREKKESFPLTVTSAQKNPTAFYLCASTKHPTNEKLFFGSGTQLSVL.

CDR3 in amino acids: CASSDELGQAITDTQYF. The CDR3 coding sequence is TGTGCCAGCAGTGACGAACTAGGACAGGCGATCACAGATACGCAGTATTTT. The genes are TRBV6-1 and TRBJ2-3, with TRBD1 matching 7 bases. There are 17 residues in the CDR3. V was pared by 3 bases and J by 2 bases, with 11 bases of the junction left unmatched. The germline V gene encodes CDR1 MNHNS and CDR2 SASEGT.

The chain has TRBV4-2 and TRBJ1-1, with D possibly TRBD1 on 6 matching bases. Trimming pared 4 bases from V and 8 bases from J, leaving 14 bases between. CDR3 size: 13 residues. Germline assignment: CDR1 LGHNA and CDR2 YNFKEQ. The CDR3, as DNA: TGTGCCAGCAGCCCACACGGGGGGCGAGAAGCTTTCTTT. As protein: CASSPHGGREAFF.

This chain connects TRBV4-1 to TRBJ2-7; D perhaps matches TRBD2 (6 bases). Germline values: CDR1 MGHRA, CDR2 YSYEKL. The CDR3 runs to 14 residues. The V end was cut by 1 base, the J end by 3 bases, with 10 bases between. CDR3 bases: TGCGCCAGCAGCCAAGGTAGCGGTTACTACGAGCAGTACTTC. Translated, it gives CASSQGSGYYEQYF.

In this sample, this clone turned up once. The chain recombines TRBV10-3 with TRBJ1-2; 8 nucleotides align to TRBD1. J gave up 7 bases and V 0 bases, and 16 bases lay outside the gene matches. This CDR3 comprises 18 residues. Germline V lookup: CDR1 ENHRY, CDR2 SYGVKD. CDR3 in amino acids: CAISESRGQAPGLGGYTF. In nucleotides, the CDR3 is TGTGCCATCAGTGAGTCGCGGGGACAGGCCCCCGGGTTAGGTGGCTACACCTTC.

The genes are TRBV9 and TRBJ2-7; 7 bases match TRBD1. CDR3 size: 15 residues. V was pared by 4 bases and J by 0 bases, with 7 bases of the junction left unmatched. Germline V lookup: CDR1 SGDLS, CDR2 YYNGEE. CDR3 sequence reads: CASSPLGQSSYEQYF. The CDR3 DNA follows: TGTGCCAGCAGCCCTTTGGGACAGAGCTCCTACGAGCAGTACTTC.

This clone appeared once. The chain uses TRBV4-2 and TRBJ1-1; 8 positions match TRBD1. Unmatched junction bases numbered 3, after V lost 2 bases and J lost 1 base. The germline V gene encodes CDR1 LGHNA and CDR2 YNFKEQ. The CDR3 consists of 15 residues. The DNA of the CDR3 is TGTGCCAGCAGCCAACAGGACAGGGCGAACACTGAAGCTTTCTTT. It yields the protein CASSQQDRANTEAFF.

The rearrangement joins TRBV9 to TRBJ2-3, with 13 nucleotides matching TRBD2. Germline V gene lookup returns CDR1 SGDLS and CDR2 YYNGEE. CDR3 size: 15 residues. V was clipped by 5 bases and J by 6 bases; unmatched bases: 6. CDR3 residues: CASSGTSGVMDTQYF. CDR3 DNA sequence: TGTGCCAGCAGTGGGACTAGCGGGGTAATGGATACGCAGTATTTT. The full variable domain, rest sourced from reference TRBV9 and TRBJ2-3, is DSGVTQTPKHLITATGQRVTLRCSPRSGDLSVYWYQQSLDQGLQFLIQYYNGEERAKGNILERFSAQQFPDLHSELNLSSLELGDSALYFCASSGTSGVMDTQYFGPGTRLTVL.

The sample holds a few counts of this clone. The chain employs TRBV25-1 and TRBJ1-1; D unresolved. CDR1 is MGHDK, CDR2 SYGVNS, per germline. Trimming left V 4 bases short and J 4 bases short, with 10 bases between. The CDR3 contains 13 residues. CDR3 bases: TGTGCCAGCAGTGGGGTGCGGGGCACTGAAGCTTTCTTT. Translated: CASSGVRGTEAFF.

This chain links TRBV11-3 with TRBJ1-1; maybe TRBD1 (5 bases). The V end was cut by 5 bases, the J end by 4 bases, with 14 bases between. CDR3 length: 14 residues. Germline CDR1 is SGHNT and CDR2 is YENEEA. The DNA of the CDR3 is TGTGCCAGCAGCCAACCAGGGAGGACCACTGAAGCTTTCTTT. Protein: CASSQPGRTTEAFF.

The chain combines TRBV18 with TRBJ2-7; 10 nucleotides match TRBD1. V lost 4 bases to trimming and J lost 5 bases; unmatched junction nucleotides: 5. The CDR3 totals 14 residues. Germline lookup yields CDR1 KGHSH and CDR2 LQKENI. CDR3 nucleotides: TGTGCCAGCTCACAAGACAGGGGGCTGAACGAGCAGTACTTC. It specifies CASSQDRGLNEQYF.

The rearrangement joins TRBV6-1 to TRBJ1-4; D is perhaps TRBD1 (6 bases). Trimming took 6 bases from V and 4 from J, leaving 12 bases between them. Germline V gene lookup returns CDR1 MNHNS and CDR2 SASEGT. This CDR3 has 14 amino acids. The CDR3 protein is CASRSGGINEKLFF. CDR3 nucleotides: TGTGCCAGCAGGTCGGGGGGCATTAATGAAAAACTGTTTTTT.